The 9 T cell receptor beta chains reported below all come from one sample, sequenced in a study of blood T cell repertoires in COVID-19 (TCRdb year 2020). Libraries were constructed by the immunoSEQ multiplex PCR assay. Not all clones reach the TCRdb copy of this immuneACCESS table, which keeps in-frame sequences only. Checked studies attribute under half of the gap to unresolved V genes and leave the rest unexplained. In this sample the table shows about 94,000 clones, over 60% of which occur a single time. The top ten clones comprise roughly 50% of the sample. Sequencing was done on a sample of peripheral blood. The receptors were gathered from a human donor in a cohort sampled during active COVID-19.

The genes are TRBV27 and TRBJ2-7, with 13 bases aligning to TRBD2. The CDR3 runs to 15 residues. V shed 7 bases, J shed 3 bases, and the junction held 6 bases outside the gene matches. The germline CDR1 and CDR2 sequences are MNHEY and SMNVEV (reference sequence). The CDR3 DNA reads TGTGCCAGCAAACTAGCGGGAGGGCCCTTCTACGAGCAGTACTTC. This gives the protein CASKLAGGPFYEQYF.

The chain couples TRBV6-2 or TRBV6-3 to TRBJ2-7; 11 bases are shared with TRBD2. The CDR3 has 14 amino acids. Germline values: CDR1 MNHEY, CDR2 SVGEGT. V lost 5 bases and J lost 4; bases outside the gene matches: 4. CDR3 DNA: TGTGCCAGCAGTACTAGCGGGAGAGTGTACGAGCAGTACTTC. As protein: CASSTSGRVYEQYF.

This sequence joins TRBV5-4 and TRBJ2-1; 9 positions match TRBD2. The CDR3 consists of 15 residues. Germline V gene lookup returns CDR1 SGHNT and CDR2 YYREEE (reference sequence). With 2 bases clipped from V and 6 bases from J, the junction kept 6 bases outside the gene matches. CDR3 sequence (DNA): TGTGCCAGCAGCTTCGGCGGGAGGGGCCTCAATGAGCAGTTCTTC. Encoded protein: CASSFGGRGLNEQFF.

The chain combines TRBV24-1 with TRBJ2-2; TRBD2 matches 12 bases. Germline assignment: CDR1 KGHDR and CDR2 SFDVKD. The CDR3 has 16 residues. Losses at the gene ends were 1 base for V and 10 bases for J; bases not matched to a gene: 6. CDR3 DNA: TGTGCCACCAGTGATTTCTCTAGCGGGAGGGGCGAGGAGCTGTTTTTT. It specifies CATSDFSSGRGEELFF.

The CDR3 reads CASSLTPASGYQSSYNEQFF. In DNA form, the CDR3 reads TGTGCCAGCAGCTTAACCCCGGCCAGCGGGTACCAAAGCTCCTACAATGAGCAGTTCTTC. The V gene is TRBV7-3, the J gene TRBJ2-1; weak D call: TRBD2 (6 bases). CDR3 length: 20 amino acids. Germline CDR1 and CDR2: SGHTA and FQGTGA. The germline V and J ends were trimmed by 0 bases and 0 bases, with 21 bases remaining between them.

The rearrangement links TRBV7-3 to TRBJ2-6; D may be TRBD1 (6 bases). CDR3 length: 16 residues. Germline V gene sequence: CDR1 SGHTA, CDR2 FQGTGA. V lost 0 bases, J lost 1 base, and 7 bases lay in between. Here the CDR3 DNA reads TGTGCCAGCAGCTTAACAGGGACATCTGGGGCCAACGTCCTGACTTTC. Its translation is CASSLTGTSGANVLTF.

The chain joins TRBV28 to TRBJ1-2; 8 bases line up with TRBD1. The CDR3 is 16 amino acids. Germline V CDR1 and CDR2: MDHEN, SYDVKM. V lost 5 bases and J lost 4; bases outside the gene matches: 12. The CDR3 reads CASSNTGQGAGYGYTF. The CDR3 nucleotides read TGTGCCAGCAGTAACACCGGGCAGGGGGCCGGCTATGGCTACACCTTC.

The genes are TRBV29-1 and TRBJ2-3, with a tentative D call TRBD1 (6 bases). V lost 4 bases and J 4 bases, leaving 15 bases between the germline ends. This CDR3 spans 14 amino acids. Germline V gene sequence: CDR1 SQVTM, CDR2 ANQGSEA. DNA of the CDR3: TGCAGCGTTGTAGGGGGATGGGGGCCAGATACGCAGTATTTT. Its protein product is CSVVGGWGPDTQYF.

J is TRBJ2-1 and V is TRBV10-3; 9 bases fit TRBD1. Germline trimming cut 4 bases from V and 5 bases from J; bases unmatched to any gene: 0. CDR1 ENHRY and CDR2 SYGVKD come from the germline V gene. The CDR3 totals 13 residues. The CDR3 nucleotides are TGTGCCATCAGTGGGACAGGGGACAATGAGCAGTTCTTC. Translation gives CAISGTGDNEQFF.